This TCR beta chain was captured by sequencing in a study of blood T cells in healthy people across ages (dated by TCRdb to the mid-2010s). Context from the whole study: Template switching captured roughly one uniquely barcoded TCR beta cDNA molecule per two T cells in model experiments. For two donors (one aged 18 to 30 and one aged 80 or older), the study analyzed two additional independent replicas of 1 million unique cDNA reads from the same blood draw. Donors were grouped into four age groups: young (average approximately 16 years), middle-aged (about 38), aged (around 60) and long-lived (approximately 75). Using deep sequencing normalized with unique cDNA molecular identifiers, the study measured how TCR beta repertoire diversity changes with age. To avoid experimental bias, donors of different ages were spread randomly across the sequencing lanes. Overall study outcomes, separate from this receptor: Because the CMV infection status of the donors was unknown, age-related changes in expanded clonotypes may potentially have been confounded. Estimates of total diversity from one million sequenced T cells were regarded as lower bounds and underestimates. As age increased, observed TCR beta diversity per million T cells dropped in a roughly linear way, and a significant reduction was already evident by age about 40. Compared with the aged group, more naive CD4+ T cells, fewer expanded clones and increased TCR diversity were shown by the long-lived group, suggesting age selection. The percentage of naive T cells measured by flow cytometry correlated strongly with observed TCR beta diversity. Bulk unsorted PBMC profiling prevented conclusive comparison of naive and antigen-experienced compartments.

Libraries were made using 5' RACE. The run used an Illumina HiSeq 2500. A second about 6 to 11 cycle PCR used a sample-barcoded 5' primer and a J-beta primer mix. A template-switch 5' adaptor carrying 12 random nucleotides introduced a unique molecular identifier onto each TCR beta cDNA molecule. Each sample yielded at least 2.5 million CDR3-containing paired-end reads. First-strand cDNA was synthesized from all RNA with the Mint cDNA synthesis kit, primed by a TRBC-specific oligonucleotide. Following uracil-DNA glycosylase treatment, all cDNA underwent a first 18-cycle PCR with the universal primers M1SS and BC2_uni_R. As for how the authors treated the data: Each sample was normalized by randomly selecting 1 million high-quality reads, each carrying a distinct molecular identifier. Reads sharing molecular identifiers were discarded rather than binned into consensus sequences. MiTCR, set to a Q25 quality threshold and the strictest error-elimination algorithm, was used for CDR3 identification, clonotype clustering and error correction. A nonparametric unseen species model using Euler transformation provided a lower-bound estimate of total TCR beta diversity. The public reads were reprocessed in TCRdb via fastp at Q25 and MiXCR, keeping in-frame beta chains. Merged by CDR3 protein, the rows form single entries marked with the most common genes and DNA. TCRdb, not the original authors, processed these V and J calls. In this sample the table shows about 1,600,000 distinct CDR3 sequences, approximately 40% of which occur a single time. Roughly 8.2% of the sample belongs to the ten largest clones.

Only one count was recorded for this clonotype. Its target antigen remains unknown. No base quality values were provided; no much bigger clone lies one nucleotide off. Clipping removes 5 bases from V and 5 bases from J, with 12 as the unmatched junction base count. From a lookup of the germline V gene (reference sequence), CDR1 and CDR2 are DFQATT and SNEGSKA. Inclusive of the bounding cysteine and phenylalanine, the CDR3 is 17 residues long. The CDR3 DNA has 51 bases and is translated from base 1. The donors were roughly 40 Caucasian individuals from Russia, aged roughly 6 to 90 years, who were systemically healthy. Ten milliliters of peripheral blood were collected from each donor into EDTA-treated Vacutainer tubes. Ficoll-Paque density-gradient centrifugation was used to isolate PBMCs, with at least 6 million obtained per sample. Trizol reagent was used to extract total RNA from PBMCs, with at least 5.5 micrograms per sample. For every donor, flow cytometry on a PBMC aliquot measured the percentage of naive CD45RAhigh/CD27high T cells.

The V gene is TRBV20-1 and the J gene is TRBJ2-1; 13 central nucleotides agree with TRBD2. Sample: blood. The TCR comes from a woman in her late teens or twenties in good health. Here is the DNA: TGCAGTGCTCAGGGTGTAGGCGGACTAGCGGGGGACAATGAGCAGTTCTTC. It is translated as CSAQGVGGLAGDNEQFF.